This TCR beta chain was obtained from a study of CD8+CD57+ T cells in acquired aplastic anemia. Whole-study context: The average for DNA from sorted CD4+ and CD8+ cells was roughly 3 ug. Read counts for CD4+ cells (from healthy donors) averaged about 10.8 million.

Trimming shortened V by 1 base and J by 0 bases, and 18 bases separated the two germline ends. The CDR3 length is 18 residues. In germline, CDR1 is SEHNR, CDR2 FQNEAQ (reference sequence). For CDR3 and TCR beta VDJ profiling, genomic DNA was the template used. TCRdb re-analysed the reads in MiXCR, keeping a single row per CDR3 protein. This table holds approximately 200,000 distinct CDR3 sequences, about 53% found once. About this clonotype: Its target is not known.

Study results and limitations: Patients and controls had in common 25 to 30 CD8+ CDR3 sequences. Significant differences in CD8+ Simpson's diversity were not observed between patients and controls.

This chain links TRBV7-9 with TRBJ1-2; the D gene is possibly TRBD1 (5 bases). The sample comprised sorted CD4+, CD8+, or CD8+CD57+ T cells (not recorded which) from PBMCs. This TCR was recovered from a human donor in good health, serving as a control. The CDR3 nucleotides read TGTGCCAGCAGCTTAGTGGCGGGGACGGGCCACTCTAACTATGGCTACACCTTC. Translation: CASSLVAGTGHSNYGYTF.